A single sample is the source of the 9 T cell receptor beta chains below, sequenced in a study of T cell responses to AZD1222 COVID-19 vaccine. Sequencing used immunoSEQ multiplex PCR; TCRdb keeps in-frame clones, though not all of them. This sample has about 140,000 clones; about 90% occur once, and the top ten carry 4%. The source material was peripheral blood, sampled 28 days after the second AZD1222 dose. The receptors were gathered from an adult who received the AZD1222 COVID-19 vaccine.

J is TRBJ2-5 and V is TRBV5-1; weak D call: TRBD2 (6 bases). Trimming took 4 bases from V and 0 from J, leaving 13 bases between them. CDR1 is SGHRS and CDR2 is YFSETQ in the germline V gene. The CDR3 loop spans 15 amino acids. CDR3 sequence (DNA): TGCGCCAGCAGCCTGGGACTGGACTACCAAGAGACCCAGTACTTC. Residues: CASSLGLDYQETQYF. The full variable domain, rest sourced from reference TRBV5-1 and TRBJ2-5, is KAGVTQTPRYLIKTRGQQVTLSCSPISGHRSVSWYQQTPGQGLQFLFEYFSETQRNKGNFPGRFSGRQFSNSRSEMNVSTLELGDSALYLCASSLGLDYQETQYFGPGTRLLVL.

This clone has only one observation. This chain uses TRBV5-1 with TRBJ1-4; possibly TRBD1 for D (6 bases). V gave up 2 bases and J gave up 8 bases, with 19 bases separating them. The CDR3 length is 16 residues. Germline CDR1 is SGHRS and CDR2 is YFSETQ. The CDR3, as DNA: TGCGCCAGCAGCTTTATTACAGGGAATTCAGGCGAAAAACTGTTTTTT. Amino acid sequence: CASSFITGNSGEKLFF. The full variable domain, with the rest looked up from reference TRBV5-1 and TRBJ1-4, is KAGVTQTPRYLIKTRGQQVTLSCSPISGHRSVSWYQQTPGQGLQFLFEYFSETQRNKGNFPGRFSGRQFSNSRSEMNVSTLELGDSALYLCASSFITGNSGEKLFFGSGTQLSVL.

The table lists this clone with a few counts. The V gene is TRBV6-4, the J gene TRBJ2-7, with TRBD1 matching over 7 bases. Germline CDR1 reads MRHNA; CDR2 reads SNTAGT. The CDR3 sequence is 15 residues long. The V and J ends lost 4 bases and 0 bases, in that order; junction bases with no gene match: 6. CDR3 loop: CASSAPTGSSYEQYF. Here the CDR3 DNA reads TGTGCCAGCAGTGCCCCGACAGGGAGCTCCTACGAGCAGTACTTC.

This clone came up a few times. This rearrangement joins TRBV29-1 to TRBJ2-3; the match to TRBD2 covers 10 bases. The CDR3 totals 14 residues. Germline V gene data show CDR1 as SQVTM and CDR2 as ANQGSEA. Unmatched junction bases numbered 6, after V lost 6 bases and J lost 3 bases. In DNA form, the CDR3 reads TGCAGCGTAAGCTCTAGCGGGAGTACAGATACGCAGTATTTT. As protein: CSVSSSGSTDTQYF.

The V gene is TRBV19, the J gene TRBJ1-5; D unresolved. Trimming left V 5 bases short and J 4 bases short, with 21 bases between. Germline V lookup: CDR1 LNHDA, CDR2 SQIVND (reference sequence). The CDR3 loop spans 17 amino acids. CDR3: CASSYSWSRTLNQPQHF. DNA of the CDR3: TGTGCCAGTAGTTACTCCTGGTCACGGACTCTGAATCAGCCCCAGCATTTT. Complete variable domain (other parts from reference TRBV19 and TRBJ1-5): DGGITQSPKYLFRKEGQNVTLSCEQNLNHDAMYWYRQDPGQGLRLIYYSQIVNDFQKGDIAEGYSVSREKKESFPLTVTSAQKNPTAFYLCASSYSWSRTLNQPQHFGDGTRLSIL.

This chain's CDR3 is CASSWGGQTSGNTIYF. CDR3 in DNA: TGTGCCAGCAGCTGGGGGGGACAGACCTCTGGAAACACCATATATTTT. This chain uses TRBV5-4 with TRBJ1-3, with TRBD1 matching over 7 bases. The ends lost 3 bases at V and 0 bases at J; junction bases unmatched: 6. CDR3 size: 16 residues. From germline, CDR1 is SGHNT and CDR2 YYREEE (reference sequence).

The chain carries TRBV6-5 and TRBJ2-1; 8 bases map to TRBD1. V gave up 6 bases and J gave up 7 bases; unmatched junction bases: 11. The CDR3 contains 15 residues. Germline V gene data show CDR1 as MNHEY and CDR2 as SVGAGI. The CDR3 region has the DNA TGTGCCAGCAGCCTGGTTCGCAGGGGGCGAAATGAGCAGTTCTTC. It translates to CASSLVRRGRNEQFF.

The CDR3, as DNA: TGTGCCAGCAGTTTCCAGGGGGCGGGTGACCAGCCCCAGCATTTT. This encodes CASSFQGAGDQPQHF. This chain joins TRBV27 and TRBJ1-5, with 8 bases matching TRBD1. After removal of 3 bases from V and 7 bases from J, the junction contained 8 bases not matched to a gene. Germline V gene lookup returns CDR1 MNHEY and CDR2 SMNVEV (reference sequence). The CDR3 totals 15 residues.

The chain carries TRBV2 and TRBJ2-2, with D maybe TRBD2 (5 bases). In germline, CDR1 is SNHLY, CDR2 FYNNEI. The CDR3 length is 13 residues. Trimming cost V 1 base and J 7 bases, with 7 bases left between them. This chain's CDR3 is CASSEEGDGELFF. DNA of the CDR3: TGTGCCAGCAGTGAAGAGGGAGACGGGGAGCTGTTTTTT. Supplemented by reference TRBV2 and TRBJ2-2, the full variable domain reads EPEVTQTPSHQVTQMGQEVILRCVPISNHLYFYWYRQILGQKVEFLVSFYNNEISEKSEIFDDQFSVERPDGSNFTLKIRSTKLEDSAMYFCASSEEGDGELFFGEGSRLTVL.